The clone carrying this T cell receptor (beta chain) has more than one count but fewer than ten. Its antigen is unidentified. TCRdb re-called the reads through MiXCR, storing one row per CDR3 protein. The sample lists roughly 700,000 distinct CDR3 sequences; around 31% were seen once. CDR3 length equals 15 residues. The germline gives CDR1 MNHEY, CDR2 SMNVEV (reference sequence). V lost 6 bases, J lost 2 bases, and 5 bases stayed unmatched. The source of the sample is a study of T cell repertoires in cytomegalovirus infection. About the research overall: The study used recently identified HLA-C-restricted and well-studied HLA-B-restricted CMV epitopes. Public TCR beta signatures were indicative of both CMV infection and a matching HLA type. Study findings and constraints: Cumulative frequency of public TCR beta families picked out carriers of CMV plus the relevant HLA. HLA-C-restricted CMV-specific TCR beta clonotypes prevailed in the ex vivo response.

Material: cultured PBMCs, obtained from culture after CMV antigen stimulation. This rearrangement joins TRBV27 to TRBJ1-5, with 9 positions matching TRBD1. This TCR came from a human donor in good health (CMV status not recorded). Some clones in this sample may be carry-over from other donors' samples. Written as DNA, the CDR3 is TGTGCCAGCAGCGGGACAGGGCAAGGCAATCAGCCCCAGCATTTT. This codes for CASSGTGQGNQPQHF.